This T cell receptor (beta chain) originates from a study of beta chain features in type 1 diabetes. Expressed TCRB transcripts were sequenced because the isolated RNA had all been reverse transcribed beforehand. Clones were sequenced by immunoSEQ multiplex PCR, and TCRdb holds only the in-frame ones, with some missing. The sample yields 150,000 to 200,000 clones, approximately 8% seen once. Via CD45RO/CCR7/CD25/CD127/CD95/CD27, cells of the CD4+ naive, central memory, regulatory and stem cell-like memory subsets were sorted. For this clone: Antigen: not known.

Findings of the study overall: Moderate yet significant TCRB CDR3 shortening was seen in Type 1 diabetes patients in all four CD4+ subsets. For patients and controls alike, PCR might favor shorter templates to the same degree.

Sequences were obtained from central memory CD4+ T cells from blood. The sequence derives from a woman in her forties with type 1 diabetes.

The CDR3 bases are TGTGCCAGCAGCTTGTTCCAGGGAACTGAAGCTTTCTTT. Encoded protein: CASSLFQGTEAFF. V gene TRBV5-6 combines with J gene TRBJ1-1; possibly TRBD1 for D (5 bases). The CDR3 is 13 amino acids. Between the trimmed V and J ends, which lost 1 base and 5 bases, there was a span of 9 bases. Germline V CDR1 and CDR2: SGHDT, YYEEEE. Full variable domain (missing parts from reference TRBV5-6 and TRBJ1-1): DAGVTQSPTHLIKTRGQQVTLRCSPKSGHDTVSWYQQALGQGPQFIFQYYEEEERQRGNFPDRFSGHQFPNYSSELNVNALLLGDSALYLCASSLFQGTEAFFGQGTRLTVV.